This T cell receptor beta chain comes out of a study of shared clonotypes between healthy human individuals. Overall study findings and caveats: What rarefaction showed was incomplete sorted-subset sequencing despite large depth.

With 1 base removed from V and 7 bases from J, the gap between germline ends came to 14 bases. The germline V gene encodes CDR1 SGHRS and CDR2 YFSETQ. CDR3 size: 15 residues. On this clone itself: The antigen remains undetermined.

Clones were sequenced by immunoSEQ multiplex PCR, and TCRdb holds only the in-frame ones, with some missing. The sample includes around 600,000 clones, roughly 97% of them seen just once. Sequencing was carried out using naive CD4+ T cells sorted from blood. The subset was: CD45RA+ positively selected. The TCR originated in a woman in her 30s in good health. The rearrangement joins TRBV5-1 to TRBJ1-4, with D perhaps matching TRBD1 (6 bases). CDR3 in amino acids: CASSLKGDGTEKLFF. DNA of the CDR3: TGCGCCAGCAGCTTGAAGGGGGACGGGACTGAAAAACTGTTTTTT.